These 10 T cell receptor beta chains came from one sample sequenced in a study of cytomegalovirus exposure and HLA in healthy donors. PCR used 60 Vbeta primers and 13 Jbeta primers. The table came from immunoSEQ multiplex PCR; TCRdb's copy has only in-frame clones and leaves some out. The table includes 140,000 to 150,000 clones, 77% detected once. Sequencing input: PBMCs. These receptors all come from a male donor in good health and CMV-seronegative.

The V and J genes are TRBV20-1 and TRBJ2-1, with 7 bases identical to TRBD2. The CDR3 is 11 residues long. Germline lookup yields CDR1 DFQATT and CDR2 SNEGSKA (reference sequence). Trimming cost V 5 bases and J 7 bases; bases outside gene matches: 2. The chain's CDR3 is CSAGGVNEQFF. DNA for the CDR3: TGCAGTGCTGGGGGGGTGAATGAGCAGTTCTTC.

This rearrangement joins TRBV2 to TRBJ1-3, with a possible D match to TRBD1 (5 bases). The CDR3 is 14 residues long. V lost 5 bases to trimming and J lost 0 bases, with 8 bases between them. Germline CDR1 reads SNHLY; CDR2 reads FYNNEI. CDR3 nucleotides: TGTGCCAGCAGTCAGACAGTCTCTGGAAACACCATATATTTT. Translated, it gives CASSQTVSGNTIYF.

This chain joins TRBV2 and TRBJ2-2; 7 positions agree with TRBD2. Germline loops: CDR1 SNHLY, CDR2 FYNNEI. The CDR3 sequence is 15 residues long. V trimming: 6 bases; J trimming: 5 bases; junction bases outside the gene matches: 9. CDR3: CASRRVTGGTGELFF. Here the CDR3 DNA reads TGTGCCAGCAGGAGAGTGACGGGAGGAACCGGGGAGCTGTTTTTT.

The chain couples TRBV18 to TRBJ1-1; D is undetermined. The CDR3 has 12 amino acids. Trimming shortened V by 9 bases and J by 4 bases, and 12 bases separated the two germline ends. Germline loops: CDR1 KGHSH, CDR2 LQKENI. The DNA of the CDR3 is TGTGCCAGTTATTCCTTGGCCACTGAAGCTTTCTTT. It codes for CASYSLATEAFF.

The table lists this clone with a few counts. The genes are TRBV7-2 and TRBJ2-2, with D unresolved. This CDR3 has 15 amino acids. Trimming removed 2 bases at V and 5 bases at J, with 12 bases between. Germline V CDR1 and CDR2: SGHTA, FQGNSA. CDR3 sequence reads: CASSLPGYNTGELFF. The CDR3 nucleotides read TGTGCCAGCAGCTTACCCGGGTATAATACCGGGGAGCTGTTTTTT.

V and J are TRBV7-9 and TRBJ2-7; D is uncertain. Germline values: CDR1 SEHNR, CDR2 FQNEAQ (reference sequence). The CDR3 totals 15 residues. V lost 3 bases to trimming and J lost 2 bases, with 14 bases between them. The CDR3 is CASSFDGANTYEQYF. The CDR3 DNA follows: TGTGCCAGCAGCTTCGACGGAGCAAATACCTACGAGCAGTACTTC. The variable domain in full, with the rest retrieved from reference TRBV7-9 and TRBJ2-7, is DTGVSQNPRHKITKRGQNVTFRCDPISEHNRLYWYRQTLGQGPEFLTYFQNEAQLEKSRLLSDRFSAERPKGSFSTLEIQRTEQGDSAMYLCASSFDGANTYEQYFGPGTRLTVT.

This clone showed up just once. Written as DNA, the CDR3 is TGCGCCAGCAGCCAAGATTTCGGCTATGGCTACACCTTC. Protein product: CASSQDFGYGYTF. The V call is TRBV4-3, the J call TRBJ1-2; D gene ambiguous. The CDR3 runs to 13 residues. Germline CDR1 LGHNA, CDR2 YSLEER. The V end was cut by 0 bases, the J end by 4 bases, with 6 bases between.

The chain joins TRBV9 to TRBJ1-6; D is perhaps TRBD1 (5 bases). Trimming took 1 base from V and 7 from J, leaving 9 bases between them. The CDR3 contains 14 residues. CDR1 and CDR2 from the germline V gene are SGDLS and YYNGEE. CDR3 nucleotides: TGTGCCAGCAGCGTAACGGGGGAAAATTCACCCCTCCACTTT. Translating it yields CASSVTGENSPLHF.

This clone was seen a handful of times. The V call is TRBV5-1, the J call TRBJ1-2; 7 bases map to TRBD1. After removal of 0 bases from V and 13 bases from J, the junction contained 12 bases not matched to a gene. The germline gives CDR1 SGHRS, CDR2 YFSETQ. The CDR3 extends over 14 amino acids. The DNA for the CDR3 is TGCGCCAGCAGCTTGGGGGGGACAGCCCAGAGCGCCACCTTC. This sequence encodes CASSLGGTAQSATF.

The sample holds a few counts of this clone. V usage is TRBV5-1 and J usage is TRBJ1-3, with TRBD1 matching over 12 bases. The germline V gene encodes CDR1 SGHRS and CDR2 YFSETQ. J lost 4 bases, V lost 0 bases, and 11 bases had no gene match. The CDR3 contains 19 residues. DNA of the CDR3: TGCGCCAGCAGCTTGGGGGGGATCCGGGACAGGGGGCGCGGAAACACCATATATTTT. Residues: CASSLGGIRDRGRGNTIYF.